This T cell receptor (beta chain) was documented in a study of blood T cell repertoires in COVID-19. The overall study: The study drew acute and convalescent COVID-19 samples from the United States, Italy and Spain.

The CDR3 has 12 residues. V shed 3 bases and J shed 4 bases, with 6 bases lying between them. The repertoire was sequenced with immunoSEQ multiplex PCR; TCRdb's copy has only in-frame clones and lacks some. The sample carries some 120,000 clones, about nine tenths recorded once. Sequencing was performed on peripheral blood. The receptor was derived from a human donor with active COVID-19. The donor label of this sample is uncertain. This chain connects TRBV12-3 or TRBV12-4 to TRBJ1-2; D gene ambiguous. The CDR3 region is CASSFLPYGYTF. For the CDR3, the DNA is TGTGCCAGCAGTTTTCTACCCTATGGCTACACCTTC.